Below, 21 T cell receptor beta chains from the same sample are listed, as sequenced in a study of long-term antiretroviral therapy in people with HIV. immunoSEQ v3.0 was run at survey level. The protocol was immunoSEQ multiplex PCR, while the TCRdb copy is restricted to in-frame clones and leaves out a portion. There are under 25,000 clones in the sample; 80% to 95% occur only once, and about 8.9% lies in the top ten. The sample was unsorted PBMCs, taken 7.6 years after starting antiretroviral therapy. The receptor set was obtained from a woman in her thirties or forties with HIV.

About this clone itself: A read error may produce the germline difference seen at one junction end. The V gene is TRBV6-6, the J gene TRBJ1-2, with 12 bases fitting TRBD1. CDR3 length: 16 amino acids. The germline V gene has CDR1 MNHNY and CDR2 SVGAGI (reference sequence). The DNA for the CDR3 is TGTGCCACCTTTAATGGGGGACAGGGGGCGCGAGGGCCCTACGCCTTC. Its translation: CATFNGGQGARGPYAF.

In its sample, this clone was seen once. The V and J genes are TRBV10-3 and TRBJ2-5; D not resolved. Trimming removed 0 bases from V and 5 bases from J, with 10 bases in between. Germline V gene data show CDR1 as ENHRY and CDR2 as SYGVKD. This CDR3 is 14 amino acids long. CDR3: CAISESRGVETQYF. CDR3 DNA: TGTGCCATCAGTGAGTCTCGTGGGGTGGAGACCCAGTACTTC.

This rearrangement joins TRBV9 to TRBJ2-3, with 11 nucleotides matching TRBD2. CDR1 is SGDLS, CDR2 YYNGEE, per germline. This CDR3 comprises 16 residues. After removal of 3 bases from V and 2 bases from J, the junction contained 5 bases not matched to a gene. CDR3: CASSASSGGFTDTQYF. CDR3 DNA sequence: TGTGCCAGCAGCGCTTCTAGCGGGGGGTTCACAGATACGCAGTATTTT. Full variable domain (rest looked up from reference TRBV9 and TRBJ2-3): DSGVTQTPKHLITATGQRVTLRCSPRSGDLSVYWYQQSLDQGLQFLIQYYNGEERAKGNILERFSAQQFPDLHSELNLSSLELGDSALYFCASSASSGGFTDTQYFGPGTRLTVL.

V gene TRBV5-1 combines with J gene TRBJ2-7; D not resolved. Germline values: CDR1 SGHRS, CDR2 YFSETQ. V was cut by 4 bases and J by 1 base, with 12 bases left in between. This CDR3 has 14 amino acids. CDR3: CASSPQGISYEQYF. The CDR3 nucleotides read TGCGCCAGCAGCCCGCAAGGGATATCCTACGAGCAGTACTTC.

CDR3 loop: CASSSSPGYSYNEQFF. CDR3 nucleotide sequence: TGCGCCAGCAGCTCGTCACCCGGTTACTCCTACAATGAGCAGTTCTTC. V gene TRBV5-1 combines with J gene TRBJ2-1; no definite D call. The CDR3 spans 16 residues. V was clipped by 3 bases and J by 0 bases, with 13 bases between them. The germline CDR1 and CDR2 sequences are SGHRS and YFSETQ.

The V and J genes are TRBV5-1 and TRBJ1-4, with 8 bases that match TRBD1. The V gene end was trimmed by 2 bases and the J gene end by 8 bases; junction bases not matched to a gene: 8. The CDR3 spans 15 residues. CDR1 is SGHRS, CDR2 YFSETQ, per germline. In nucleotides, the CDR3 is TGCGCCAGCAGCTTAACAGGGGGGGGCGAAGAAAAACTGTTTTTT. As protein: CASSLTGGGEEKLFF.

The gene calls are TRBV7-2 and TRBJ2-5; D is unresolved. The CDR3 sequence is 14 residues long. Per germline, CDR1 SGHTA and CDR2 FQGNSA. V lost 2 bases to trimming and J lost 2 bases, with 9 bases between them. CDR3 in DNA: TGTGCCAGCAGCTTAACACCTAGACAAGAGACCCAGTACTTC. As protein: CASSLTPRQETQYF.

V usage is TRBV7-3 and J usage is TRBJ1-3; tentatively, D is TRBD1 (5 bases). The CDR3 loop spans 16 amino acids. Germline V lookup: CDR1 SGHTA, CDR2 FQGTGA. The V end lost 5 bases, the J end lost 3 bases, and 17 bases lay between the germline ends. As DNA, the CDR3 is TGTGCCAGCAGCGCCCCCAGGGTTTCATTTGGAAACACCATATATTTT. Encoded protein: CASSAPRVSFGNTIYF.

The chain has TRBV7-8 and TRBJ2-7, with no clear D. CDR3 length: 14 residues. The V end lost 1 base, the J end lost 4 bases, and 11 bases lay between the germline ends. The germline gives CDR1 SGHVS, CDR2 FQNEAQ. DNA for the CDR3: TGTGCCAGCAGCTTAGTGAGTCTCGGATACGAGCAGTACTTC. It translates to CASSLVSLGYEQYF.

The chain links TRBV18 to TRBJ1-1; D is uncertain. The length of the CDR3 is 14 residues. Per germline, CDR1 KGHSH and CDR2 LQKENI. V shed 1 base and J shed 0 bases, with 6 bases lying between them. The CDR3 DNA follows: TGTGCCAGCTCACCACTGGAGATGAACACTGAAGCTTTCTTT. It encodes CASSPLEMNTEAFF.

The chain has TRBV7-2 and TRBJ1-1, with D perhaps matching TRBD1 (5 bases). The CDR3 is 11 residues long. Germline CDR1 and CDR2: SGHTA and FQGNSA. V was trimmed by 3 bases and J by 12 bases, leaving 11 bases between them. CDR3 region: CASSFPGATFF. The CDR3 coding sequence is TGTGCCAGCAGCTTCCCCGGGGCGACTTTCTTT.

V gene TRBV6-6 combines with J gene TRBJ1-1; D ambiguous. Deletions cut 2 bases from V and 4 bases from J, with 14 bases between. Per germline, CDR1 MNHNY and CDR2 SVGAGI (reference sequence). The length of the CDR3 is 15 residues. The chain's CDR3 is CASSYPGSRGTEAFF. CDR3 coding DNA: TGTGCCAGCAGTTACCCCGGGAGTCGGGGCACTGAAGCTTTCTTT.

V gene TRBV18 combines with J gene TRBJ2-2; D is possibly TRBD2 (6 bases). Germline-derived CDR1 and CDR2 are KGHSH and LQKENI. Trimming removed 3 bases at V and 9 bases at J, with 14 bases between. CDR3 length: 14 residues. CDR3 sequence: CASSPRGTGRELFF. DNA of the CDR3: TGTGCCAGCTCACCGCGGGGAACGGGCCGGGAGCTGTTTTTT.

DNA of the CDR3: TGTGCCAGCAGCGGGACACCCTACGAGCAGTACTTC. Its translation: CASSGTPYEQYF. The chain employs TRBV6-5 and TRBJ2-7, with D possibly being TRBD1 (6 bases). The CDR3 has 12 amino acids. The germline CDR1 and CDR2 sequences are MNHEY and SVGAGI. V lost 6 bases to trimming and J lost 2 bases, with 8 bases between them.

CDR3 bases: TGCGCCAGCAGCTTGGCGACCGGGACAGGGGCGAATTCACCCCTCCACTTT. The encoded protein is CASSLATGTGANSPLHF. The chain joins TRBV5-1 to TRBJ1-6, with 10 positions matching TRBD1. The CDR3 is 17 residues long. Germline V lookup: CDR1 SGHRS, CDR2 YFSETQ. Unmatched junction bases numbered 7, after V lost 0 bases and J lost 7 bases. The whole variable domain, filled in from reference TRBV5-1 and TRBJ1-6, reads KAGVTQTPRYLIKTRGQQVTLSCSPISGHRSVSWYQQTPGQGLQFLFEYFSETQRNKGNFPGRFSGRQFSNSRSEMNVSTLELGDSALYLCASSLATGTGANSPLHFGNGTRLTVT.

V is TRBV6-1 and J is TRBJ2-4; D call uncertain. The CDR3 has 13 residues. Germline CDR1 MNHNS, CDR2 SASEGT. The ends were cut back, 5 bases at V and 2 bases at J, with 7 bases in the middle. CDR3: CASSPDPKNIQYF. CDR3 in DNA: TGTGCCAGCAGTCCGGACCCCAAAAACATTCAGTACTTC.

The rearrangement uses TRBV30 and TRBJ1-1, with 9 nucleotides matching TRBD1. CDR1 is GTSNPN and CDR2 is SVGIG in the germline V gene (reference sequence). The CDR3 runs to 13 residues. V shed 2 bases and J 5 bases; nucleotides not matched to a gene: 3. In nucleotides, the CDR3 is TGTGCCTGGAGTAGGGACAGGGTTACTGAAGCTTTCTTT. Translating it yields CAWSRDRVTEAFF.

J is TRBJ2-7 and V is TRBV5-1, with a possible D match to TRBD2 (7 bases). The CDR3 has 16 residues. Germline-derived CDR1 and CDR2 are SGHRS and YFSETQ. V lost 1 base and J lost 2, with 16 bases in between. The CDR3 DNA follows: TGCGCCAGCAGCTTGCTTGCGGGGGCCGGAGCCTACGAGCAGTACTTC. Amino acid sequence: CASSLLAGAGAYEQYF.

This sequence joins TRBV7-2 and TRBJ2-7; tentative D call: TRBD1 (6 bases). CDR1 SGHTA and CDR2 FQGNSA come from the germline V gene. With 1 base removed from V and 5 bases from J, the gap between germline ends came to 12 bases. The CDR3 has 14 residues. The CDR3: CASSLGTAPHEQYF. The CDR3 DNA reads TGTGCCAGCAGCTTAGGGACAGCCCCCCACGAGCAGTACTTC.

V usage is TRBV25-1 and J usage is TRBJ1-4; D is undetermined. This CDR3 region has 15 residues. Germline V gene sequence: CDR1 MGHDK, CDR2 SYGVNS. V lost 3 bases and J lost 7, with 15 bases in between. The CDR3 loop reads CASSEGSLVTEKLFF. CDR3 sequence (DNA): TGTGCCAGCAGTGAGGGTTCTTTGGTAACTGAAAAACTGTTTTTT.

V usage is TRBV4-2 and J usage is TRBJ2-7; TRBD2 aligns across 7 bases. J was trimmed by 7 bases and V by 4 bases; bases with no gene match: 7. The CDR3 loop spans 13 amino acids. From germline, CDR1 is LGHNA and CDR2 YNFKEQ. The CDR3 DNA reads TGTGCCAGCAGCCCGCAAACGGGGGGAGAGCAGTACTTC. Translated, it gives CASSPQTGGEQYF.